These 3 T cell receptor beta chains came from one sample sequenced in a study of blood T cell repertoires in COVID-19. Clones were read by immunoSEQ multiplex PCR, and TCRdb kept only the in-frame ones, dropping some. The table shows 150,000 to 200,000 clones, with about three quarters occurring only once. Sequenced material: peripheral blood. Source of these receptors: a woman in her 70s with acute or convalescent COVID-19.

The chain employs TRBV11-3 and TRBJ2-7; no reliable D call. V shed 1 base and J shed 7 bases, with 8 bases lying between them. Germline lookup yields CDR1 SGHNT and CDR2 YENEEA. The CDR3 contains 12 residues. This chain's CDR3 is CASSLGLWEQYF. The DNA for the CDR3 is TGTGCCAGCAGCTTAGGGCTTTGGGAGCAGTACTTC.

This clone was seen once. The chain has TRBV6-1 and TRBJ2-7; D remains unclear. Germline V lookup: CDR1 MNHNS, CDR2 SASEGT. The CDR3 runs 14 residues. V was pared by 3 bases and J by 1 base, with 10 bases between. CDR3 in amino acids: CASSDERRSYEQYF. In DNA, the CDR3 is TGTGCCAGCAGTGATGAACGGAGATCCTACGAGCAGTACTTC.

The V gene is TRBV15, the J gene TRBJ2-5; the match to TRBD2 covers 7 bases. Germline CDR1 LNHNV, CDR2 YYDKDF (reference sequence). The CDR3 has 14 residues. V shed 0 bases, J shed 5 bases, and the junction held 3 bases outside the gene matches. Here the CDR3 DNA reads TGTGCCACCAGCAGAGATGGGGGGGAGGAGACCCAGTACTTC. Translating it yields CATSRDGGEETQYF.